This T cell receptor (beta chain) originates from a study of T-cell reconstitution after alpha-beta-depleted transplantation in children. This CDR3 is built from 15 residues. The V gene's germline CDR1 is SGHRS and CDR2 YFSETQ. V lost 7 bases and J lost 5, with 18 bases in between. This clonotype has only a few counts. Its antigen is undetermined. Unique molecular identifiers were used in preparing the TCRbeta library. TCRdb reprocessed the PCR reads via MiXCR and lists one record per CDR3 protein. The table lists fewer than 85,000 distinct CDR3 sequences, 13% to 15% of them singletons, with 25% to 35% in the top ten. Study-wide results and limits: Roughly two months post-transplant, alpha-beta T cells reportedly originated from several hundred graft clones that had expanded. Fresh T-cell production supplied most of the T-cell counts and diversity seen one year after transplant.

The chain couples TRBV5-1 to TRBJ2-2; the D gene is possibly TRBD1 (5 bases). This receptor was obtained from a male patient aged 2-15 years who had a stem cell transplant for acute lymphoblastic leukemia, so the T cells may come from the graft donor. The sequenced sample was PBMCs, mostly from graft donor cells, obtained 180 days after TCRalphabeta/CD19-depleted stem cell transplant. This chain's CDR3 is CASRFGQFETGELFF. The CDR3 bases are TGCGCCAGCCGATTCGGACAATTCGAAACCGGGGAGCTGTTTTTT.